The clone carrying this T cell receptor beta chain was found once. TCRdb keeps only in-frame clones here, not all; method: immunoSEQ multiplex PCR. The sample holds 600,000 to 900,000 clones, approximately 85% seen once. The data stem from a study of shared T cell receptors in the human thymus. The same sample was also studied in work on human thymus T cells. That work states: Healthy Finnish infants undergoing corrective surgery for congenital heart defects provided the donor material. The thymus tissue came from resections taken during corrective heart surgery. Thymic as well as blood repertoires seemed to favor certain V and J genes unevenly.

The specimen sequenced was thymocytes. The origin of this receptor is a girl under three years old with a congenital heart defect.

In DNA, the CDR3 is TGTGCCAGCAGCGCAAGGCGGGGAAGGAAAGATGGCTACACCTTC. As protein: CASSARRGRKDGYTF. The chain uses TRBV9 and TRBJ1-2; no clear D gene. CDR1 is SGDLS, CDR2 YYNGEE, per germline. The V end was cut by 3 bases, the J end by 6 bases, with 18 bases between. The CDR3 consists of 15 residues. The full variable domain, in which reference TRBV9 and TRBJ1-2 provide the parts outside the CDR3, is DSGVTQTPKHLITATGQRVTLRCSPRSGDLSVYWYQQSLDQGLQFLIQYYNGEERAKGNILERFSAQQFPDLHSELNLSSLELGDSALYFCASSARRGRKDGYTFGSGTRLTVV.